Sequencing of this T cell receptor (beta chain) was carried out in a study of shared clonotypes between healthy human individuals. Here immunoSEQ multiplex PCR was the method, and the copy in TCRdb shows in-frame clones only, minus some. The sample yields 2 million to 2.5 million clones, approximately 94% seen once. The CDR3 is made up of 13 amino acids. Germline CDR1 is MNHNS and CDR2 is SASEGT. V gene TRBV6-1 combines with J gene TRBJ2-3, with 7 bases that match TRBD2. The receptor's source is a man aged 18-30 years in good health. The sequencing sample was made of naive CD4+ T cells sorted from blood. Subset specified: CD45RA+ positively selected. The CDR3 region is CASGAGFTDTQYF. In DNA, the CDR3 is TGTGCATCGGGAGCGGGGTTCACAGATACGCAGTATTTT.